This TCR beta chain was sequenced for a study of regulatory T cells in long-lasting Graves disease. Germline values: CDR1 LGHDT, CDR2 YNNKEL (reference sequence). The CDR3 length is 13 residues. V lost 6 bases, J lost 5 bases, and 13 bases lay in between. HTBI primers from iRepertoire and Arm-PCR of CDR3 regions yielded the TCR beta libraries. TCRdb ran MiXCR on the multiplex PCR reads and lists one entry per CDR3 protein. The sample includes hundreds of thousands of distinct CDR3 sequences, around 17% of them seen just once. This clonotype was recorded at least ten times. Documented time point: newly diagnosed GD, antithyroid drugs for less than 3 months. PBMC-derived RNA was used for the TCR library. This sample was shared with a second study, whose subject was T cells in Graves' hyperthyroidism and ophthalmopathy. That investigation notes: TCR CDR3 regions were first amplified by RT-PCR with HTBI primers.

Sequenced material: peripheral blood mononuclear cells (PBMCs), taken at new diagnosis, from a patient treated with antithyroid drugs. V gene TRBV3-1 combines with J gene TRBJ1-1; D possibly corresponds to TRBD1 (5 bases). The source is a woman between 25 and 40 years old with Graves disease. The CDR3 DNA reads TGTGCCAGCAGGGATGAGGGGCGGACTGAAGCTTTCTTT. Protein product: CASRDEGRTEAFF.